Listed below are T cell receptor beta chains from one sample, sequenced in a study of T cells in Graves' hyperthyroidism and ophthalmopathy. TCRdb itself ran the multiplex PCR reads through MiXCR, one entry per CDR3 protein. The table has a few hundred thousand distinct CDR3 sequences, around 25% seen once. The sequenced sample consisted of blood. These receptor sequences come from a man aged 45-60 years with Graves' hyperthyroidism. Both conserved end residues are part of each CDR3. D genes are given only for firm matches. Rows may omit the clone size; those that give it use once, few, many or a size class.

>TRBJ2-5|TRBV24-1|few|-
CATSPYRGTVDQIQETQYF
TGTGCCACCAGTCCATACCGGGGGACAGTGGACCAAATCCAAGAGACCCAGTACTTC
>TRBJ2-7|TRBV20-1|-|-
CSAREGAFEQYF
TGCAGTGCTAGGGAGGGGGCGTTCGAGCAGTACTTC
>TRBJ2-3|TRBV11-2|many|TRBD1
CASSLDTGVGTDTQYF
TGTGCCAGCAGCCTAGACACAGGGGTGGGCACAGATACGCAGTATTTT
>TRBJ2-1|TRBV7-6|-|TRBD2
CASSLEGTSGGEQFF
TGTGCCAGCAGCTTAGAAGGGACTAGCGGGGGGGAGCAGTTCTTC
>TRBJ2-7|TRBV6-1|-|-
CASSPGENRGYEQYF
TGTGCCAGCAGCCCCGGGGAGAACAGAGGGTACGAGCAGTACTTC
>TRBJ2-1|TRBV20-1|-|-
CSARDLGNEQFF
TGCAGTGCTAGAGATCTCGGTAATGAGCAGTTCTTC
>TRBJ2-7|TRBV2|many|-
CASRLRYEQYF
TGTGCCAGCAGACTGCGGTACGAGCAGTACTTC
>TRBJ1-2|TRBV12-3/TRBV12-4|few|-
CASSQHLSRTTRYGYTF
TGTGCCAGCAGTCAACACCTATCGAGGACAACCCGCTATGGCTACACCTTC
>TRBJ2-3|TRBV6-2/TRBV6-3|-|-
CASSYTPGRPTDTQYF
TGTGCCAGCAGTTACACTCCGGGACGACCCACAGATACGCAGTATTTT
>TRBJ2-2|TRBV19|-|-
CASSWEDTGELFF
TGTGCCAGTAGTTGGGAGGATACCGGGGAGCTGTTTTTT
>TRBJ2-3|TRBV2|many|TRBD1
CASEDRETDTQYF
TGTGCCAGCGAGGACAGGGAAACAGATACGCAGTATTTT
>TRBJ1-3|TRBV5-1|few|-
CASSLELGVFGNTIYF
TGCGCCAGCAGCTTGGAGCTAGGGGTATTTGGAAACACCATATATTTT
>TRBJ1-1|TRBV29-1|-|-
CSVGRLGNTEAFF
TGCAGCGTTGGGCGCCTGGGGAACACTGAAGCTTTCTTT
>TRBJ2-7|TRBV7-2|-|-
CASSWSGTDSYEQYF
TGTGCCAGCAGCTGGAGCGGAACGGACTCCTACGAGCAGTACTTC
>TRBJ2-5|TRBV5-1|-|-
CASSLAVGSGETQYF
TGCGCCAGCAGCTTGGCCGTGGGGAGTGGAGAGACCCAGTACTTC
>TRBJ2-7|TRBV30|few|-
CAWSVHGSRYEQYF
TGTGCCTGGAGTGTACACGGGAGTCGGTACGAGCAGTACTTC